The clone carrying this TCR beta chain was detected ten times or more. Its target is not known. Germline-derived CDR1 and CDR2 are SNHLY and FYNNEI. The CDR3 has 13 residues. J gave up 4 bases and V 6 bases, and 3 bases lay outside the gene matches. TCR beta libraries used around 2 micrograms of genomic DNA from cryopreserved PBMCs. This entry comes from a study of cytotoxic CD8 clonotypes in ibrutinib-treated CLL. Study-wide results and caveats: Clonality was higher at ibrutinib response and returned toward baseline at progression. Public clonotypes showed up rarely, and on treatment they shrank or held steady.

Measured with immunoSEQ multiplex PCR; TCRdb has only the in-frame clones, and not every one. The sample consists of over 45,000 clones, approximately 52% of them appearing once. The chain joins TRBV2 to TRBJ1-2, with 9 bases identical to TRBD1. The source was PBMCs, collected after 24 months of ibrutinib treatment. The sequence derives from a human donor with chronic lymphocytic leukemia. The DNA of the CDR3 is TGTGCCAGCAGGGGACAGGGCCCCTATGGCTACACCTTC. This codes for CASRGQGPYGYTF. Filled out from reference TRBV2 and TRBJ1-2, the complete variable domain reads EPEVTQTPSHQVTQMGQEVILRCVPISNHLYFYWYRQILGQKVEFLVSFYNNEISEKSEIFDDQFSVERPDGSNFTLKIRSTKLEDSAMYFCASRGQGPYGYTFGSGTRLTVV.